Listed below are T cell receptor beta chains from one sample, sequenced in a study of blood T cell repertoires in COVID-19. Libraries were prepared by immunoSEQ multiplex PCR; TCRdb keeps only in-frame clonotypes and omits some of them. The data hold roughly 160,000 clones, with 80% observed a single time. Sequencing was carried out using PBMCs or T cells enriched from blood (not recorded which). The receptors come from a woman aged 55-70 years who had recovered from COVID-19. Both conserved end residues are part of each CDR3. A D gene is named only where the DNA matches it firmly. Expanded clones are given a class, and other clones once, few, many or no size at all.

v_call: TRBV30; j_call: TRBJ2-1; clone_size: few; d_call: NA; cdr3_nt: TGTGCCTGGACTCACAATAGCGGCTCCTACAATGAGCAGTTCTTC; cdr3_aa: CAWTHNSGSYNEQFF
v_call: TRBV12-3/TRBV12-4; j_call: TRBJ2-7; clone_size: NA; d_call: TRBD1; cdr3_nt: TGTGCCAGCAGCCGGACAGGGAAATACGAGCAGTACTTC; cdr3_aa: CASSRTGKYEQYF
v_call: TRBV7-2; j_call: TRBJ2-5; clone_size: NA; d_call: TRBD1; cdr3_nt: TGTGCCAGCACAGGGGGAGTCGGAGAGACCCAGTACTTC; cdr3_aa: CASTGGVGETQYF
v_call: TRBV5-4; j_call: TRBJ1-1; clone_size: NA; d_call: NA; cdr3_nt: TGTGCCAGCAGCCCCGGGGGGTGGACTGAAGCTTTCTTT; cdr3_aa: CASSPGGWTEAFF
v_call: TRBV30; j_call: TRBJ2-5; clone_size: NA; d_call: TRBD2; cdr3_nt: TGTGCCTGGAGTGTATCGGCGGGGGGGGTTGAGACCCAGTACTTC; cdr3_aa: CAWSVSAGGVETQYF
v_call: TRBV6-1; j_call: TRBJ2-5; clone_size: NA; d_call: NA; cdr3_nt: TGTGCCAGCAGTGAAGGGGCAGCCAAAGCCCAGTACTTC; cdr3_aa: CASSEGAAKAQYF
v_call: TRBV3-1/TRBV3-2; j_call: TRBJ2-3; clone_size: NA; d_call: NA; cdr3_nt: TGTGCCAGCAGCCATGGTGGGACTAGCACAGATACGCAGTATTTT; cdr3_aa: CASSHGGTSTDTQYF
v_call: TRBV5-4; j_call: TRBJ1-2; clone_size: NA; d_call: TRBD1; cdr3_nt: TGTGCCAGCAGGCGGCCGGGACAGGGGGACTATGGCTACACCTTC; cdr3_aa: CASRRPGQGDYGYTF
v_call: TRBV5-4; j_call: TRBJ1-5; clone_size: once; d_call: TRBD1; cdr3_nt: TGTGCCAGCAGCTCGGACAGGGGGCAGCCCCAGCATTTT; cdr3_aa: CASSSDRGQPQHF
v_call: TRBV5-6; j_call: TRBJ2-1; clone_size: NA; d_call: TRBD2; cdr3_nt: TGTGCCAGCACCGCGAGCGGGGGGGCCTTCCTGGAGCAGTTCTTC; cdr3_aa: CASTASGGAFLEQFF
v_call: TRBV19; j_call: TRBJ1-5; clone_size: once; d_call: NA; cdr3_nt: TGTGCCAGTAGTACCGAACAGGGTCAGCCCCAGCATTTT; cdr3_aa: CASSTEQGQPQHF
v_call: TRBV29-1; j_call: TRBJ1-1; clone_size: NA; d_call: NA; cdr3_nt: TGCAGCGTTGCCGCAGGCCCGAACACTGAAGCTTTCTTT; cdr3_aa: CSVAAGPNTEAFF
v_call: TRBV2; j_call: TRBJ1-1; clone_size: NA; d_call: NA; cdr3_nt: TGTGCCAGCAGTTTGGGCATAAACACTGAAGCTTTCTTT; cdr3_aa: CASSLGINTEAFF
v_call: TRBV6-6; j_call: TRBJ1-5; clone_size: once; d_call: TRBD1; cdr3_nt: TGTGCCAGCGGATTAACAGGGGGAAGCAATCAGCCCCAGCATTTT; cdr3_aa: CASGLTGGSNQPQHF
v_call: TRBV3-1/TRBV3-2; j_call: TRBJ1-2; clone_size: NA; d_call: TRBD1; cdr3_nt: TGTGCCAGCAGCCACGACAGGGGTATAGGATACACCTTC; cdr3_aa: CASSHDRGIGYTF
v_call: TRBV2; j_call: TRBJ2-3; clone_size: NA; d_call: TRBD2; cdr3_nt: TGTGCCAGCACCCAGAGGCTAGCGGGGGTCGCCTCCCTTACAGATACGCAGTATTTT; cdr3_aa: CASTQRLAGVASLTDTQYF
v_call: TRBV4-1; j_call: TRBJ1-6; clone_size: few; d_call: TRBD1; cdr3_nt: TGCGCCAGCAGCCAGCGGACAGGGGCGTTTTTGGATTCACCCCTCCACTTT; cdr3_aa: CASSQRTGAFLDSPLHF
v_call: TRBV25-1; j_call: TRBJ1-2; clone_size: NA; d_call: TRBD1; cdr3_nt: TGTGCCAGCAGTGCGCCCGGGACAGGACTCTATGGCTACACCTTC; cdr3_aa: CASSAPGTGLYGYTF
v_call: TRBV4-1; j_call: TRBJ2-7; clone_size: NA; d_call: NA; cdr3_nt: TGCGCCAGCAGCCCGCCATGGACACGACGCGTATACGAGCAGTACTTC; cdr3_aa: CASSPPWTRRVYEQYF
v_call: TRBV19; j_call: TRBJ1-6; clone_size: NA; d_call: NA; cdr3_nt: TGTGCCACCCAGAAACAGGGATCACCAAATTCACCCCTCCACTTT; cdr3_aa: CATQKQGSPNSPLHF
v_call: TRBV3-1/TRBV3-2; j_call: TRBJ1-2; clone_size: NA; d_call: TRBD1; cdr3_nt: TGTGCCAGCAGCCGCTCGACAGGGTATAGCGGCTACACCTTC; cdr3_aa: CASSRSTGYSGYTF
v_call: TRBV7-8; j_call: TRBJ2-1; clone_size: NA; d_call: NA; cdr3_nt: TGTGCCAGCAGCTCCTCCGGCGCGGGACTTGACAATGAGCAGTTCTTC; cdr3_aa: CASSSSGAGLDNEQFF
v_call: TRBV9; j_call: TRBJ2-3; clone_size: NA; d_call: NA; cdr3_nt: TGTGCCAGCAGCCAGACACTCACAGATACGCAGTATTTT; cdr3_aa: CASSQTLTDTQYF
v_call: TRBV29-1; j_call: TRBJ1-1; clone_size: NA; d_call: TRBD1; cdr3_nt: TGCAGCGTTGAGGCAGGGGGAGCAGCTTTCTTT; cdr3_aa: CSVEAGGAAFF
v_call: TRBV5-1; j_call: TRBJ1-4; clone_size: NA; d_call: NA; cdr3_nt: TGCGCCAGCAGCCCTCTTATGAGCGTCGATCGAACTAATGAAAAACTGTTTTTT; cdr3_aa: CASSPLMSVDRTNEKLFF
v_call: TRBV6-4; j_call: TRBJ1-3; clone_size: NA; d_call: NA; cdr3_nt: TGTGCCAGCAGTGACGGGAGACCTGGAAACACCATATATTTT; cdr3_aa: CASSDGRPGNTIYF
v_call: TRBV7-8; j_call: TRBJ2-2; clone_size: NA; d_call: TRBD1; cdr3_nt: TGTGCCAGCAGCTCCGGACAGGGGGCCCGTACCGGGGAGCTGTTTTTT; cdr3_aa: CASSSGQGARTGELFF
v_call: TRBV19; j_call: TRBJ2-7; clone_size: NA; d_call: TRBD1; cdr3_nt: TGTGCCAGTAGTCCGGGACAGGGGTTATACGAGCAGTACTTC; cdr3_aa: CASSPGQGLYEQYF
v_call: TRBV29-1; j_call: TRBJ2-7; clone_size: NA; d_call: TRBD2; cdr3_nt: TGCAGCGTTGTAGAGCGGGGGGCCGGCTACGAGCAGTACTTC; cdr3_aa: CSVVERGAGYEQYF
v_call: TRBV3-1/TRBV3-2; j_call: TRBJ2-5; clone_size: NA; d_call: TRBD2; cdr3_nt: TGTGCCAGCAGCCGCGGGGTAGCGGGGGGGGCGGAGACCCAGTACTTC; cdr3_aa: CASSRGVAGGAETQYF
v_call: TRBV29-1; j_call: TRBJ1-4; clone_size: NA; d_call: NA; cdr3_nt: TGCAGCGTTCCGATCCAGGGAAAACTGTTTTTT; cdr3_aa: CSVPIQGKLFF
v_call: TRBV9; j_call: TRBJ2-5; clone_size: few; d_call: NA; cdr3_nt: TGTGCCAGCAGCGCCGGACAGATCCAAGAGACCCAGTACTTC; cdr3_aa: CASSAGQIQETQYF
v_call: TRBV7-3; j_call: TRBJ2-2; clone_size: few; d_call: NA; cdr3_nt: TGTGCCAGCAGCTTAGGACTGACTCGGGAGCTGTTTTTT; cdr3_aa: CASSLGLTRELFF
v_call: TRBV6-1; j_call: TRBJ1-1; clone_size: NA; d_call: NA; cdr3_nt: TGTGCCAGCAGTGAATCCCCGGGTGGGGAGACTGAAGCTTTCTTT; cdr3_aa: CASSESPGGETEAFF
v_call: TRBV11-2; j_call: TRBJ1-1; clone_size: few; d_call: NA; cdr3_nt: TGTGCCAGCAGCTTATCCAGGGGTGAAGCTTTCTTT; cdr3_aa: CASSLSRGEAFF
v_call: TRBV11-2; j_call: TRBJ1-6; clone_size: NA; d_call: NA; cdr3_nt: TGTGCCAGCAGCCTGGTGGAGAGGGGGTTTTCACCCCTCCACTTT; cdr3_aa: CASSLVERGFSPLHF
v_call: TRBV19; j_call: TRBJ2-7; clone_size: NA; d_call: TRBD1; cdr3_nt: TGTGCCAGTAGAGGGACAGGAACCTACGAGCAGTACTTC; cdr3_aa: CASRGTGTYEQYF
v_call: TRBV5-6; j_call: TRBJ1-4; clone_size: NA; d_call: TRBD1; cdr3_nt: TGTGCCAGCAGGGTTACAGGGGGCACAACTAATGAAAAACTGTTTTTT; cdr3_aa: CASRVTGGTTNEKLFF
v_call: TRBV14; j_call: TRBJ2-7; clone_size: NA; d_call: NA; cdr3_nt: TGTGCCAGCAGCCAAGTCCCAGGGCCAATCGAGCAGTACTTC; cdr3_aa: CASSQVPGPIEQYF
v_call: TRBV6-5; j_call: TRBJ2-1; clone_size: medium-sized; d_call: NA; cdr3_nt: TGTGCCAGCGGGGGGAGCTCCTACAATGAGCAGTTCTTC; cdr3_aa: CASGGSSYNEQFF
v_call: TRBV11-2; j_call: TRBJ2-7; clone_size: once; d_call: TRBD2; cdr3_nt: TGTGCCAGCAGCCCCCGAACTAGCGGGGGGTACGAGCAGTACTTC; cdr3_aa: CASSPRTSGGYEQYF
v_call: TRBV5-5; j_call: TRBJ2-1; clone_size: NA; d_call: TRBD1; cdr3_nt: TGTGCCAGCAGCTCCAACAGGGGGCAAAATGAGCAGTTCTTC; cdr3_aa: CASSSNRGQNEQFF
v_call: TRBV30; j_call: TRBJ1-4; clone_size: NA; d_call: NA; cdr3_nt: TGTGCCTGGAGCTACGCAGGGGCTGGTGAAAAACTGTTTTTT; cdr3_aa: CAWSYAGAGEKLFF
v_call: TRBV12-3/TRBV12-4; j_call: TRBJ1-1; clone_size: NA; d_call: TRBD1; cdr3_nt: TGTGCCAGCAGACGGACAGGGAACACTGAAGCTTTCTTT; cdr3_aa: CASRRTGNTEAFF
v_call: TRBV9; j_call: TRBJ2-7; clone_size: NA; d_call: TRBD2; cdr3_nt: TGTGCCAGCAGCGTAGGTAGCGGGGGGGCCCGGTTGTCCGAGCAGTACTTC; cdr3_aa: CASSVGSGGARLSEQYF
v_call: TRBV5-1; j_call: TRBJ2-3; clone_size: NA; d_call: TRBD2; cdr3_nt: TGCGCCAGCAGCTTGGAGGGACTAGCGGGGGGGCAGGGTCTTACAGATACGCAGTATTTT; cdr3_aa: CASSLEGLAGGQGLTDTQYF
v_call: TRBV11-2; j_call: TRBJ2-1; clone_size: NA; d_call: NA; cdr3_nt: TGTGCCAGCAGCTTCAGCGACGCCCCTTACAATGAGCAGTTCTTC; cdr3_aa: CASSFSDAPYNEQFF
v_call: TRBV15; j_call: TRBJ2-7; clone_size: NA; d_call: TRBD1; cdr3_nt: TGTGCCACCAGCAGAGATTCCGGGACAGGGAGCTCCTACGAGCAGTACTTC; cdr3_aa: CATSRDSGTGSSYEQYF
v_call: TRBV5-6; j_call: TRBJ1-1; clone_size: few; d_call: NA; cdr3_nt: TGTGCCAGCAGCCAACCGGGGGGCAATGAAGCTTTCTTT; cdr3_aa: CASSQPGGNEAFF
v_call: TRBV30; j_call: TRBJ2-5; clone_size: NA; d_call: NA; cdr3_nt: TGTGCCTGGAGGGGGGAGTATCTAGCGTCGGAGACCCAGTACTTC; cdr3_aa: CAWRGEYLASETQYF
v_call: TRBV7-2; j_call: TRBJ1-2; clone_size: NA; d_call: NA; cdr3_nt: TGTGCCAGCAGCTTAAGGCGGGACGGCTATGGCTACACCTTC; cdr3_aa: CASSLRRDGYGYTF
v_call: TRBV25-1; j_call: TRBJ2-3; clone_size: few; d_call: TRBD1; cdr3_nt: TGTGCCAGCAGTCCCAACCCGGGACAGGGTTTAACTACGCAGTATTTT; cdr3_aa: CASSPNPGQGLTTQYF
v_call: TRBV10-3; j_call: TRBJ1-3; clone_size: NA; d_call: TRBD1; cdr3_nt: TGTGCCATCAGTGATGGGGACAGAGATCCCTCTGGAAACACCATATATTTT; cdr3_aa: CAISDGDRDPSGNTIYF
v_call: TRBV5-1; j_call: TRBJ1-4; clone_size: once; d_call: NA; cdr3_nt: TGCGCCAGCAGCTTGGATGGCGAAAAACTGTTTTTT; cdr3_aa: CASSLDGEKLFF